This TCR beta chain is from a study of blood T cells in healthy people across ages. Through a sample-barcoded 5' primer and a J-beta primer mix, a second PCR was run for roughly 7 to 12 cycles. TCRdb re-called the 5' RACE reads with MiXCR, one entry per CDR3 protein. The sample yields about 730,000 distinct CDR3 sequences, roughly 47% seen once. Germline V gene sequence: CDR1 ENHRY, CDR2 SYGVKD. The CDR3 covers 12 residues. Between the trimmed V and J ends, which lost 8 bases and 4 bases, there was a span of 9 bases. The sequenced sample was blood. This sequence was found in a woman aged 60-70 years in good health. The J gene is TRBJ1-5, the V gene TRBV10-3, with D perhaps matching TRBD1 (5 bases). CDR3 nucleotide sequence: TGTGCCATCGGGGGGTGGAATCAGCCCCAGCATTTT. This codes for CAIGGWNQPQHF.